The sequence of this T cell receptor (beta chain) was determined in a study of T cells in Graves' hyperthyroidism and ophthalmopathy. Amplification of TCR beta CDR3 regions was performed using RNA transcripts as template. HTBI primers were used for first-round RT-PCR of the TCR CDR3. TCRdb called the multiplex PCR reads again in MiXCR, with one record for every CDR3 protein. The repertoire holds about 290,000 distinct CDR3 sequences, with roughly 13% as singletons. CDR1 is MGHDK and CDR2 is SYGVNS in the germline V gene. The V gene lost 6 bases and the J gene lost 0 bases, with 18 bases spanning the gap. CDR3 size: 16 residues. Patients aged 18 to 65 had newly diagnosed hyperthyroidism of under 2 months' duration.

The rearrangement links TRBV25-1 to TRBJ2-7; a weak D match, TRBD1 (6 bases). This sequence was found in a woman aged 40 to 50 with Graves' hyperthyroidism. The sequenced sample consisted of blood. CDR3 protein: CASRKQGKGSSYEQYF. DNA for the CDR3: TGTGCCAGCAGAAAACAGGGTAAAGGTTCCTCCTACGAGCAGTACTTC.